These 28 T cell receptor beta chains were sequenced from one sample in a study of blood T cell repertoires in COVID-19. Profiling relied on immunoSEQ multiplex PCR, and the TCRdb table lists in-frame clones only, not all of them. The sample yields about 380,000 clones, around 89% seen once. The material sequenced was peripheral blood. The origin of the receptors is a man between 35 and 55 years old with acute or convalescent COVID-19.

The chain couples TRBV3-1 (or the pseudogene TRBV3-2) to TRBJ2-7; tentative D call: TRBD2 (5 bases). This CDR3 is built from 15 residues. Germline-derived CDR1 and CDR2 are LGHDT and YNNKEL (reference sequence). V lost 4 bases, J lost 7 bases, and 20 bases lay in between. In nucleotides, the CDR3 is TGTGCCAGCAGCCTTCTCTCACTAGGGCGGCGGGAGCAGTACTTC. Translated: CASSLLSLGRREQYF.

CDR3 DNA: TGTGCCAGCAGCGTAAGGGCCCGAACTAGCGGGGGGCTTCTACAAGAGACCCAGTACTTC. As protein: CASSVRARTSGGLLQETQYF. V usage is TRBV9 and J usage is TRBJ2-5; 12 positions match TRBD2. V was clipped by 1 base and J by 2 bases; unmatched bases: 15. From germline, CDR1 is SGDLS and CDR2 YYNGEE. CDR3 length equals 20 residues. The full variable domain, its missing parts supplied by reference TRBV9 and TRBJ2-5, is DSGVTQTPKHLITATGQRVTLRCSPRSGDLSVYWYQQSLDQGLQFLIQYYNGEERAKGNILERFSAQQFPDLHSELNLSSLELGDSALYFCASSVRARTSGGLLQETQYFGPGTRLLVL.

V usage is TRBV3-1 (or the pseudogene TRBV3-2) and J usage is TRBJ2-4; a weak D match, TRBD1 (6 bases). There are 15 residues in the CDR3. The V end lost 1 base, the J end lost 3 bases, and 10 bases lay between the germline ends. CDR1 and CDR2 from the germline V gene are LGHDT and YNNKEL (reference sequence). DNA for the CDR3: TGTGCCAGCAGCCAAGTAGCAGGGGTCAAAAACATTCAGTACTTC. Amino acids: CASSQVAGVKNIQYF.

The chain uses TRBV30 and TRBJ1-1; 8 bases align to TRBD1. This CDR3 is 13 amino acids long. Germline lookup yields CDR1 GTSNPN and CDR2 SVGIG (reference sequence). V was clipped by 1 base and J by 7 bases; unmatched bases: 5. As DNA, the CDR3 is TGTGCCTGGAGTGGGCAGGGGGCCGGTGAAGCTTTCTTT. Translating it yields CAWSGQGAGEAFF.

V and J are TRBV19 and TRBJ2-7; TRBD1 might be the D (5 bases). The CDR3 is 14 residues long. Trimming removed 5 bases at V and 0 bases at J, with 11 bases between. Germline V gene lookup returns CDR1 LNHDA and CDR2 SQIVND (reference sequence). CDR3 protein: CASSEQDNSYEQYF. The CDR3 DNA is TGTGCCAGTAGTGAACAGGACAACTCCTACGAGCAGTACTTC.

This sequence joins TRBV6-2 or TRBV6-3 and TRBJ1-2, with 7 bases aligning to TRBD1. The CDR3 runs 14 residues. Germline V CDR1 and CDR2: MNHEY, SVGEGT. Trimming cost V 2 bases and J 4 bases; bases outside gene matches: 4. CDR3: CASSYPGTAYGYTF. The CDR3 coding sequence is TGTGCCAGCAGTTACCCTGGGACAGCCTATGGCTACACCTTC.

The chain is built from TRBV6-5 and TRBJ2-3, with D perhaps matching TRBD1 (6 bases). The germline CDR1 and CDR2 sequences are MNHEY and SVGAGI. V lost 4 bases and J 0 bases, leaving 11 bases between the germline ends. The CDR3 runs to 15 residues. This CDR3 reads CASSSWTASTDTQYF. DNA for the CDR3: TGTGCCAGCAGTTCCTGGACAGCTAGCACAGATACGCAGTATTTT.

CDR3 residues: CASSLAEYYNSPLHF. CDR3 DNA: TGTGCCAGCAGTTTGGCGGAGTACTATAATTCACCCCTCCACTTT. This chain joins TRBV6-5 and TRBJ1-6; D is uncertain. The CDR3 totals 15 residues. Trimming cost V 4 bases and J 3 bases, with 10 bases left between them. Germline V gene lookup returns CDR1 MNHEY and CDR2 SVGAGI.

The chain links TRBV19 to TRBJ1-5, with 9 bases matching TRBD1. After removal of 6 bases from V and 4 bases from J, the junction contained 7 bases not matched to a gene. Germline V gene lookup returns CDR1 LNHDA and CDR2 SQIVND (reference sequence). The CDR3 length is 15 residues. The CDR3 sequence is CASRRKQGANQPQHF. CDR3 bases: TGTGCCAGTAGGCGAAAACAGGGGGCTAATCAGCCCCAGCATTTT.

This chain links TRBV18 with TRBJ2-7; 8 nucleotides agree with TRBD1. Germline lookup yields CDR1 KGHSH and CDR2 LQKENI. Germline trimming cut 6 bases from V and 7 bases from J; bases unmatched to any gene: 11. The CDR3 contains 14 residues. The CDR3 is CASSPTGAAGEQYF. DNA for the CDR3: TGTGCCAGCTCGCCGACAGGGGCTGCGGGGGAGCAGTACTTC. The whole variable domain, filled in from reference TRBV18 and TRBJ2-7, reads NAGVMQNPRHLVRRRGQEARLRCSPMKGHSHVYWYRQLPEEGLKFMVYLQKENIIDESGMPKERFSAEFPKEGPSILRIQQVVRGDSAAYFCASSPTGAAGEQYFGPGTRLTVT.

V gene TRBV11-2 combines with J gene TRBJ2-1; D possibly corresponds to TRBD1 (6 bases). The germline V gene has CDR1 SGHAT and CDR2 FQNNGV. This CDR3 region has 15 residues. V lost 5 bases and J lost 5, with 16 bases in between. This CDR3 reads CASSIQGTRDNEQFF. CDR3 sequence (DNA): TGTGCCAGCAGCATCCAGGGGACGAGAGACAATGAGCAGTTCTTC.

The chain recombines TRBV10-3 with TRBJ2-7; 9 bases align to TRBD1. Trimming took 6 bases from V and 2 from J; bases not matched to a gene: 2. CDR3 size: 13 residues. Germline CDR1 is ENHRY and CDR2 is SYGVKD. The CDR3 nucleotides read TGTGCCATCAGGGGACAGGGCCCCTACGAGCAGTACTTC. This translates into CAIRGQGPYEQYF.

Note on this clone: Within the sample, other DNA sequences also encode this same CDR3. The V call is TRBV5-1, the J call TRBJ1-5; TRBD1 agrees at 10 bases. V lost 0 bases, J lost 7 bases, and 4 bases stayed unmatched. The CDR3 consists of 15 residues. Per germline, CDR1 SGHRS and CDR2 YFSETQ. This CDR3 reads CASSLGGTGDQPQHF. CDR3 nucleotide sequence: TGCGCCAGCAGCTTGGGAGGGACAGGGGACCAGCCCCAGCATTTT.

The sample holds one count of this clone. V and J are TRBV7-3 and TRBJ2-1; D not resolved. This CDR3 is 13 amino acids long. In germline, CDR1 is SGHTA, CDR2 FQGTGA. The V and J ends lost 4 bases and 2 bases respectively, with 6 bases between them. The CDR3 loop reads CASSSHTYNEQFF. The CDR3 DNA is TGTGCCAGCAGCTCCCACACCTACAATGAGCAGTTCTTC.

This clone was recorded once. The chain uses TRBV9 and TRBJ1-2, with a tentative D call TRBD1 (6 bases). Germline lookup yields CDR1 SGDLS and CDR2 YYNGEE. The CDR3 runs to 14 residues. Trimming took 0 bases from V and 8 from J, leaving 14 bases between them. The CDR3 bases are TGTGCCAGCAGCGTAGCTGGGGGCATTAAGGGCTACACCTTC. This sequence encodes CASSVAGGIKGYTF.

The V gene is TRBV28, the J gene TRBJ2-7; TRBD2 matches 14 bases. This CDR3 spans 17 amino acids. The J segment lost 1 base and the V segment lost 6 bases, leaving 8 bases of the junction unmatched. Germline CDR1 is MDHEN and CDR2 is SYDVKM. CDR3 in DNA: TGTGCCAGCAGACCGGGACTAGCGGGAGTTGTGTCCTACGAGCAGTACTTC. It codes for CASRPGLAGVVSYEQYF.

The chain carries TRBV28 and TRBJ2-3, with TRBD1 identical over 8 bases. The CDR3 is made up of 16 amino acids. The germline CDR1 and CDR2 sequences are MDHEN and SYDVKM. J lost 5 bases, V lost 5 bases, and 12 bases had no gene match. The chain's CDR3 is CASSQGAQGEGDTQYF. As DNA, the CDR3 is TGTGCCAGCAGTCAGGGGGCGCAGGGTGAAGGAGATACGCAGTATTTT.

The chain has TRBV30 and TRBJ1-4; possible D gene TRBD1, 5 bases. The CDR3 is 16 residues long. Trimming removed 3 bases at V and 8 bases at J, with 22 bases between. The germline gives CDR1 GTSNPN, CDR2 SVGIG (reference sequence). CDR3 loop: CAWSYSFGRGEEKLFF. Written as DNA, the CDR3 is TGTGCCTGGAGCTACAGCTTTGGGAGGGGAGAGGAAAAACTGTTTTTT.

The chain carries TRBV6-5 and TRBJ2-1, with 7 bases that match TRBD1. The germline gives CDR1 MNHEY, CDR2 SVGAGI. CDR3 length: 13 amino acids. Unmatched junction bases numbered 6, after V lost 9 bases and J lost 4 bases. In DNA, the CDR3 is TGTGCCAGTCCGGGACAGATATACAATGAGCAGTTCTTC. Its protein is CASPGQIYNEQFF.

In regard to this clone: The sample has other DNA sequences that encode this CDR3 too. This sequence joins TRBV11-2 and TRBJ2-7; D is unresolved. The CDR3 runs 13 residues. Germline V lookup: CDR1 SGHAT, CDR2 FQNNGV. V lost 5 bases and J lost 0, with 8 bases in between. The chain's CDR3 is CASSPSGSYEQYF. CDR3 DNA sequence: TGTGCCAGCAGCCCCTCAGGCTCCTACGAGCAGTACTTC.

J is TRBJ1-2 and V is TRBV7-9; no definite D call. CDR1 is SEHNR, CDR2 FQNEAQ, per germline (reference sequence). The CDR3 runs 15 residues. Trimming cost V 1 base and J 4 bases, with 13 bases left between them. CDR3: CASSLGGADVYGYTF. The CDR3 bases are TGTGCCAGCAGCTTAGGCGGAGCCGATGTCTATGGCTACACCTTC. The full variable domain, with the rest looked up from reference TRBV7-9 and TRBJ1-2, is DTGVSQNPRHKITKRGQNVTFRCDPISEHNRLYWYRQTLGQGPEFLTYFQNEAQLEKSRLLSDRFSAERPKGSFSTLEIQRTEQGDSAMYLCASSLGGADVYGYTFGSGTRLTVV.

J is TRBJ1-4 and V is TRBV5-1, with a possible D match to TRBD1 (6 bases). The V end was cut by 5 bases, the J end by 0 bases, with 11 bases between. Germline V lookup: CDR1 SGHRS, CDR2 YFSETQ. This CDR3 is 15 amino acids long. CDR3 sequence (DNA): TGCGCCAGCAGGACAGGATTTGCAACTAATGAAAAACTGTTTTTT. Protein sequence: CASRTGFATNEKLFF.

The chain links TRBV28 to TRBJ1-5; D ambiguous. V was cut by 7 bases and J by 7 bases, with 14 bases left in between. This CDR3 comprises 13 residues. The germline V gene has CDR1 MDHEN and CDR2 SYDVKM. CDR3 DNA: TGTGCCAGCACCCTGACCAGACTCCAGCCCCAGCATTTT. This gives the protein CASTLTRLQPQHF.

The chain is built from TRBV28 and TRBJ1-2; TRBD1 matches 7 bases. Germline V CDR1 and CDR2: MDHEN, SYDVKM. The CDR3 loop spans 13 amino acids. V was pared by 4 bases and J by 4 bases, with 3 bases of the junction left unmatched. CDR3 in amino acids: CASSSGQSYGYTF. DNA of the CDR3: TGTGCCAGCAGTTCGGGACAGAGCTATGGCTACACCTTC.

The chain couples TRBV11-2 to TRBJ1-5; 7 bases are a match to TRBD1. The CDR3 consists of 16 residues. The germline CDR1 and CDR2 sequences are SGHAT and FQNNGV. V shed 5 bases, J shed 0 bases, and the junction held 7 bases outside the gene matches. The CDR3 region is CASSPNRGDSNQPQHF. CDR3 bases: TGTGCCAGCAGCCCGAACAGGGGCGATAGCAATCAGCCCCAGCATTTT.

This clone was found a few times. V gene TRBV30 combines with J gene TRBJ1-6; 10 bases fit TRBD1. In germline, CDR1 is GTSNPN, CDR2 SVGIG (reference sequence). CDR3 length equals 19 residues. Trimming removed 1 base from V and 1 base from J; junction bases left unmatched: 10. CDR3 sequence reads: CAWSALSWTGGSYNSPLHF. CDR3 coding DNA: TGTGCCTGGAGTGCCCTTAGCTGGACAGGGGGTTCCTATAATTCACCCCTCCACTTT.

The chain links TRBV11-2 to TRBJ1-1, with D tentatively TRBD1 (6 bases). Trimming pared 6 bases from V and 5 bases from J, leaving 13 bases between. This CDR3 is 13 amino acids long. CDR1 is SGHAT and CDR2 is FQNNGV in the germline V gene. In nucleotides, the CDR3 is TGTGCCAGCAGAGATCAGGGGTGGACTGAAGCTTTCTTT. Encoded protein: CASRDQGWTEAFF. Supplemented by reference TRBV11-2 and TRBJ1-1, the full variable domain reads EAGVAQSPRYKIIEKRQSVAFWCNPISGHATLYWYQQILGQGPKLLIQFQNNGVVDDSQLPKDRFSAERLKGVDSTLKIQPAKLEDSAVYLCASRDQGWTEAFFGQGTRLTVV.

This clone was picked up one time. The chain combines TRBV28 with TRBJ1-3, with D possibly matching TRBD1 (6 bases). V was pared by 8 bases and J by 0 bases, with 11 bases between. The CDR3 runs 14 residues. Germline CDR1 reads MDHEN; CDR2 reads SYDVKM. This CDR3 reads CASYTGSSGNTIYF. For the CDR3, the DNA is TGTGCCAGCTACACAGGGAGCTCTGGAAACACCATATATTTT.